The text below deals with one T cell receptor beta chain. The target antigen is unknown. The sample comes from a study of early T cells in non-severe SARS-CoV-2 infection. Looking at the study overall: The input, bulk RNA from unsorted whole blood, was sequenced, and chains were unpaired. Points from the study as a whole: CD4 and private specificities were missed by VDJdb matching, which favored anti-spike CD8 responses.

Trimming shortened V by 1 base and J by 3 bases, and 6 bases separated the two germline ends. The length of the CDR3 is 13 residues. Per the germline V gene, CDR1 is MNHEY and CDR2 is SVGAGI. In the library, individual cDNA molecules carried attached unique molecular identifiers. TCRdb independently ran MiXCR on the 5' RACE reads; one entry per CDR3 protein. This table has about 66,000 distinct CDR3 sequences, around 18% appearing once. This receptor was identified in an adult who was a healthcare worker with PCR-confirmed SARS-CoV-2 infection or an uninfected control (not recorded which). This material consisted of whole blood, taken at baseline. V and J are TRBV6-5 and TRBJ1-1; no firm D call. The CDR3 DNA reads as TGTGCCAGCAGTTACTGGCTGGACACTGAAGCTTTCTTT. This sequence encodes CASSYWLDTEAFF.